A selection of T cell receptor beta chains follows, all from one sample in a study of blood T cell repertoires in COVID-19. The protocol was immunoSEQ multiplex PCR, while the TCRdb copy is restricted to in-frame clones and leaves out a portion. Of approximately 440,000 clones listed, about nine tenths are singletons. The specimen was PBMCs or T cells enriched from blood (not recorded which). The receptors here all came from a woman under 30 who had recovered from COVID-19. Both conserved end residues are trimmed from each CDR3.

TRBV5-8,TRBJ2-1,ASSLWDRSYNEQF
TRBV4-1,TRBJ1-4,ASSQGQTREYNEKLF
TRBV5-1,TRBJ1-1,ASSLDTGGETEAF
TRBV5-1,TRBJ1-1,ASSLAPGGASGTEAF
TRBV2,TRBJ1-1,ASSGRGDTEAF
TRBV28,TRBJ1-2,ASSEGGSYGYT
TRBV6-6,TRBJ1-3,ASSYTAGNTIY
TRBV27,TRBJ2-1,ASSLGSGTYNEQF
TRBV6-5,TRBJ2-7,AIGTSGSYEQY
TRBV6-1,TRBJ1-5,ASSEGSRSYQPQH
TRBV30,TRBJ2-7,GGGSSYEQY
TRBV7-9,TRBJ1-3,ASSLQGGGNTIY
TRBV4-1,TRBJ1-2,ASSQDEGRPGGYT
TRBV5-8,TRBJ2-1,ASSSLAELSYNEQF
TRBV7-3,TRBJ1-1,ASSYNLNTEAF
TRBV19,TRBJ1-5,ASRDSPYSNQPQH
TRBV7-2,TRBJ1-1,ASSVKQGLNTEAF
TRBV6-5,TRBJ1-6,ASSYSFGGDNSPLH
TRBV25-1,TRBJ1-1,ASSEFYGTEAF
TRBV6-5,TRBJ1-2,ASRLQGSTGYT
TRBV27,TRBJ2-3,ASSFLRRTSGGAIASKREQY
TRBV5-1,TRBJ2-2,ASSRSGGRTGELF
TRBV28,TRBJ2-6,ASSNILHSGANVLT
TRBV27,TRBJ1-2,ASRTLQGIYGYT
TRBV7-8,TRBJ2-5,ASSRNTGGGETQY
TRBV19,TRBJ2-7,ASSLPRQDGGYEQY
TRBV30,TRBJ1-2,AWTLDGSGYT
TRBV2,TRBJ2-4,ATEDRDLAKNIQY
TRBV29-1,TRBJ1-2,SVEDEGVMGLGYGYT
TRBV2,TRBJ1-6,ASREDRGYNSPLH
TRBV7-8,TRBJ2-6,ASSPTGGSTGANVLT
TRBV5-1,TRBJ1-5,ASSPAGQVNQPQH
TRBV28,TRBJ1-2,ASSSPGQVHYGYT
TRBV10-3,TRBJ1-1,AIRGTGPTSTEAF
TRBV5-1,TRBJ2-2,ASSLGTGAGELF
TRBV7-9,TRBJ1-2,ASSLARAPSTYGYT
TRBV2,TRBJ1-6,ASQPEADSPLH
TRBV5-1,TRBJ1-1,ASSLDDLDEAF
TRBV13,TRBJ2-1,ASSYPLASPYEQF
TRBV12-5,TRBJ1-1,ASAPRGPANTEAF
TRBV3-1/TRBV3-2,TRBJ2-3,ASSLPTSGGTDTQY
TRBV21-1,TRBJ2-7,ASTRAGQGSYEQY
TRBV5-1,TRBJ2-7,ASSSPSGYDTLDEQY
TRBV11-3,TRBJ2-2,ASSSTGGELF